This TCR beta chain was observed in a study of early T cells in non-severe SARS-CoV-2 infection. Study-wide context: Chains were not paired, and sequencing was done on bulk RNA from unsorted whole blood. General study results and limits: Database matching using VDJdb favored anti-spike CD8 responses, with private and CD4 specificities left missing.

In its sample, this clonotype was seen many times. Its cognate antigen is unknown. MiXCR, run by TCRdb on the 5' RACE reads, gives a single entry per CDR3 protein. The sample carries 80,000 to 100,000 distinct CDR3 sequences, roughly an eighth recorded once. CDR3 length equals 15 residues. The germline V gene has CDR1 SGHDN and CDR2 FVKESK. The V and J ends lost 4 bases and 7 bases respectively, with 16 bases between them. Sequenced material: whole blood. The clonotype originates from an adult who was a healthcare worker with PCR-confirmed SARS-CoV-2 infection or an uninfected control (not recorded which). The chain is built from TRBV14 and TRBJ1-4; D not resolved. The CDR3 here is CASSPQAGQLEKLFF. The CDR3 region has the DNA TGTGCCAGCAGCCCCCAGGCCGGTCAGCTTGAAAAACTGTTTTTT.